This TCR beta chain came from a study of control samples from healthy donors and cancer patients. The table came from immunoSEQ multiplex PCR; TCRdb's copy has only in-frame clones and leaves some out. The table shows 140,000 to 150,000 clones, with 75% to 95% occurring only once. V was trimmed by 0 bases and J by 2 bases, leaving 7 bases between them. Germline V gene data show CDR1 as WSHSY and CDR2 as SAAADI. The CDR3 is 14 amino acids. This receptor was taken from a man younger than 45 in good health. Sequenced material: blood. V and J are TRBV10-2 and TRBJ1-2; D unresolved. This CDR3 is CASSESTLNYGYTF. CDR3 sequence (DNA): TGCGCCAGCAGTGAGTCGACTCTGAACTATGGCTACACCTTC.